This is a list of T cell receptor beta chains from one sample in a study of cytomegalovirus exposure and HLA in healthy donors. TCRdb's table, derived via immunoSEQ multiplex PCR, lists solely in-frame clones and lacks some. Of roughly 130,000 clones in the sample, 65% to 85% were seen once. Specimen: PBMCs. The receptors come from a woman aged 35 to 49 in good health and CMV-seronegative. Both conserved end residues are part of each CDR3. Fields, in order: J gene, V gene, clone size, D gene, CDR3 DNA, CDR3 protein. The D gene is left open where the match is weak. Only some rows state a clone size, as once, few, many or a class for expanded clones.

TRBJ2-7,TRBV28,-,-,TGTGCCAGCAGTCAGCCAGGGATGAACTACGAGCAGTACTTC,CASSQPGMNYEQYF
TRBJ2-1,TRBV11-2,-,-,TGTGCCAGCAGCCCCGGTGACGGAGGGTACAATGAGCAGTTCTTC,CASSPGDGGYNEQFF
TRBJ1-5,TRBV28,-,-,TGTGCCAGCAGGGTAGTCGCAAGCAATCAGCCCCAGCATTTT,CASRVVASNQPQHF
TRBJ2-1,TRBV6-5,few,TRBD2,TGTGCCAGCAGCCCCGGGGCGGGGGGTTACAATGAGCAGTTCTTC,CASSPGAGGYNEQFF
TRBJ1-6,TRBV7-6,-,TRBD1,TGTGCCAGCAGCTTCGAGCCGGGACAGGGGCTAATCTCCTATAATTCACCCCTCCACTTT,CASSFEPGQGLISYNSPLHF
TRBJ2-3,TRBV5-1,-,-,TGCGCCAGCAGCTTGTGGCCCCCCCCCGCAGATACGCAGTATTTT,CASSLWPPPADTQYF
TRBJ2-6,TRBV5-1,few,-,TGCGCCAGCAGCTTGGCCCCGGGCTCTGGGGCCAACGGCCTGACTTTC,CASSLAPGSGANGLTF
TRBJ2-1,TRBV2,-,TRBD2,TGTGCCAGCAGGGATCCCGGGGGGAATGAGCAGTTCTTC,CASRDPGGNEQFF
TRBJ2-2,TRBV27,-,TRBD1,TGTGCCAGCAGTTTAATAGGGACAGACCCGAACACCGGGGAGCTGTTTTTT,CASSLIGTDPNTGELFF
TRBJ2-3,TRBV7-3,-,TRBD2,TGTGCCAGCAGCTTGGGAGGGGAACCCACAGATACGCAGTATTTT,CASSLGGEPTDTQYF
TRBJ1-1,TRBV30,-,-,TGTGCCTGGAGTTCGTTCAGGCAGATCACTGAAGCTTTCTTT,CAWSSFRQITEAFF
TRBJ2-7,TRBV11-2,-,-,TGTGCCAGCAGCTTGGGCTCGGGAGCCTACGAGCAGTACTTC,CASSLGSGAYEQYF
TRBJ2-2,TRBV6-5,once,TRBD2,TGTGCCAGCAGTTACACTAGCGGAGCGAACACCGGGGAGCTGTTTTTT,CASSYTSGANTGELFF
TRBJ2-3,TRBV19,-,TRBD2,TGTGCCACGGGACTAGCGGGAATACCAGATACGCAGTATTTT,CATGLAGIPDTQYF
TRBJ2-6,TRBV7-9,-,-,TGTGCCAGCAGCATGGGCGCGGGGGCCAACGTCCTGACTTTC,CASSMGAGANVLTF
TRBJ2-4,TRBV18,-,TRBD2,TGTGCCAGCTCACCCTTTAGCGGGGAAAAAAACATTCAGTACTTC,CASSPFSGEKNIQYF
TRBJ1-1,TRBV14,few,-,TGTGCCAGCAGCCCCCGGACGGGATTCCTGGGCACTGAAGCTTTCTTT,CASSPRTGFLGTEAFF
TRBJ1-1,TRBV7-3,-,TRBD1,TGTGCCAGTAGCAAGACGACAGGGAGGTTGAACACTGAAGCTTTCTTT,CASSKTTGRLNTEAFF
TRBJ1-4,TRBV2,-,-,TGTGCCAGCAGCCGGGAAGGGTTGAGTGAAAAACTGTTTTTT,CASSREGLSEKLFF
TRBJ2-7,TRBV9,-,-,TGTGCCAGCAGCGTAGCTGGCAGGGACTACGAGCAGTACTTC,CASSVAGRDYEQYF
TRBJ2-3,TRBV7-3,-,-,TGTGCCAGCAGCTCTAGTCGTACCACAGATACGCAGTATTTT,CASSSSRTTDTQYF
TRBJ2-2,TRBV7-6,few,-,TGTGCCAGCAGCTCTCGGTCTTCGAACACCGGGGAGCTGTTTTTT,CASSSRSSNTGELFF
TRBJ2-1,TRBV4-1,-,-,TGCGCCAGCAGCCAAGATCCAACCGTTACTACGTACTACAATGAGCGGTTCTTC,CASSQDPTVTTYYNERFF
TRBJ2-4,TRBV6-5,-,-,TGTGCCAGCAGTTACTCGAAGGCAGGAGAGGGCAGTCAGTACTTC,CASSYSKAGEGSQYF
TRBJ2-1,TRBV23-1,-,-,TGCGCTGGTCTGATAACAGGGTATCGGCACAATGAGCAGTTCTTC,CAGLITGYRHNEQFF
TRBJ1-5,TRBV28,-,TRBD1,TGTGCCAGCACTCCCGGGACAGGGGGTTGGCAGCCCCAGCATTTT,CASTPGTGGWQPQHF
TRBJ2-7,TRBV7-3,-,-,TGTGCCAGCAGCGTAGGTACAGGCCGAGAGCAGTACTTC,CASSVGTGREQYF
TRBJ1-2,TRBV28,-,-,TGTGCCAGCAGTACCCCAGGGGATGGCTACACCTTC,CASSTPGDGYTF
TRBJ2-2,TRBV19,-,TRBD1,TGTGCCAGTAGTATTAAGGGGGCGACGGGGGAGCTGTTTTTT,CASSIKGATGELFF
TRBJ1-2,TRBV28,few,-,TGTGCCAGCAGTTCCAGGGTTTATGGCTACACCTTC,CASSSRVYGYTF
TRBJ1-5,TRBV4-2,-,TRBD1,TGTGCCAGCAGCCAGACAGGGGGAGAGCAGCCCCAGCATTTT,CASSQTGGEQPQHF
TRBJ2-7,TRBV11-2,few,-,TGTGCCAGCAGCTTAAGACTAGGAGGGCAGTACGAGCAGTACTTC,CASSLRLGGQYEQYF
TRBJ1-2,TRBV7-9,-,-,TGTTCCAGCAGCAAGGGGATCGGCTACACCTTC,CSSSKGIGYTF
TRBJ2-1,TRBV18,-,TRBD2,TGTGCCAGCTCAACCCGGACTAGCGGGAGTCGAGATGAGCAGTTCTTC,CASSTRTSGSRDEQFF
TRBJ2-7,TRBV21-1,-,-,TGTGCCAGCCCCTGGGGGGACAGATCCTACGAGCAGTACTTC,CASPWGDRSYEQYF
TRBJ2-7,TRBV18,-,-,TGTGCCAGCTCACCCTCTACTGACGAGCAGTACTTC,CASSPSTDEQYF
TRBJ1-4,TRBV19,-,TRBD1,TGTGCCAGTAGTGATCCGGGACAGGGGTCTGAAAAACTGTTTTTT,CASSDPGQGSEKLFF
TRBJ2-3,TRBV19,-,TRBD2,TGTGCCAGTAGTCTTCAGGGACTAGCAACAGATACGCAGTATTTT,CASSLQGLATDTQYF
TRBJ2-5,TRBV2,-,TRBD2,TGTGCCAGCAGTGAAACCGGCGGCGGACCGACTAGCGGAGCGACAACGAAGACCCAGTACTTC,CASSETGGGPTSGATTKTQYF
TRBJ1-5,TRBV19,-,-,TGTGCCAGTAGTATCAAGGGGTTTAATCAGCCCCAGCATTTT,CASSIKGFNQPQHF
TRBJ1-5,TRBV19,-,TRBD1,TGTGCCAGTAGTATAGACGGATTCGGCAGGGGGTTCAATCAGCCCCAGCATTTT,CASSIDGFGRGFNQPQHF
TRBJ1-1,TRBV7-9,-,-,TGTGCCAGCAGCTTACCGGGACAACCTTGCCCGTCCTTT,CASSLPGQPCPSF
TRBJ2-5,TRBV19,-,-,TGTGCCAGTAGCCCAGGGGCCCAAGAGACCCAGTACTTC,CASSPGAQETQYF
TRBJ2-3,TRBV27,-,TRBD2,TGTGCCAGCAGTTTATTCAATAGGGGTAGCGGGAATGCAGATACGCAGTATTTT,CASSLFNRGSGNADTQYF
TRBJ2-7,TRBV14,few,TRBD2,TGTGCCAGCAGCCTCGGACTAGATGCTAGCGAGCAGTACTTC,CASSLGLDASEQYF